What follows are 8 T cell receptor beta chains derived from one specimen sequenced in a study of T-cell reconstitution after alpha-beta-depleted transplantation in children. Preparing the TCRbeta library involved the use of unique molecular identifiers. TCRdb reanalysed the PCR reads using MiXCR and keeps one entry per CDR3 protein. Of about 400,000 distinct CDR3 sequences in the sample, 15% to 20% were seen once. This specimen was PBMCs, mostly from graft donor cells, taken 360 days after TCRalphabeta/CD19-depleted stem cell transplant. These receptors came from a boy under three years old who had a stem cell transplant for Wiskott-Aldrich syndrome, so the T cells may come from the graft donor.

The chain's CDR3 is CASSFSGSLYEQYF. The CDR3 DNA reads as TGTGCCAGCAGCTTTAGCGGGAGTCTCTACGAGCAGTACTTC. This chain links TRBV11-2 with TRBJ2-7, with 9 bases identical to TRBD2. Trimming at V came to 3 bases and at J to 3 bases, leaving 3 bases not matched to a gene. Germline V CDR1 and CDR2: SGHAT, FQNNGV. The CDR3 has 14 amino acids.

The rearrangement uses TRBV3-1 and TRBJ2-3; D call uncertain. Germline V gene data show CDR1 as LGHDT and CDR2 as YNNKEL (reference sequence). V was cut by 1 base and J by 5 bases, with 4 bases left in between. The CDR3 has 12 amino acids. In DNA, the CDR3 is TGTGCCAGCAGCCAAGTAAAAGATACGCAGTATTTT. Protein product: CASSQVKDTQYF.

The sample holds a few counts of this clonotype. This sequence joins TRBV5-4 and TRBJ2-1; D is unclear. CDR1 and CDR2 (germline): SGHNT, YYREEE (reference sequence). The V end was cut by 3 bases, the J end by 4 bases, with 14 bases between. The length of the CDR3 is 15 residues. CDR3 region: CASSSRTNPYNEQFF. The CDR3 nucleotides are TGTGCCAGCAGCTCCCGGACGAATCCTTACAATGAGCAGTTCTTC.

Only a few counts were recorded for this clonotype. The chain is built from TRBV5-1 and TRBJ2-6, with D perhaps being TRBD1 or TRBD2 (5 bases each). Germline V CDR1 and CDR2: SGHRS, YFSETQ. The CDR3 length is 17 residues. Trimming took 4 bases from V and 0 from J, leaving 14 bases between them. The CDR3 is CASSARDAGSGANVLTF. CDR3 in DNA: TGCGCCAGCAGCGCCAGGGACGCGGGCTCTGGGGCCAACGTCCTGACTTTC.

This clonotype was seen only a few times. The genes are TRBV7-8 and TRBJ1-1; a possible D gene is TRBD1 (5 bases). The CDR3 is made up of 16 amino acids. CDR1 and CDR2 from the germline V gene are SGHVS and FQNEAQ. The germline V and J ends were trimmed by 5 bases and 6 bases, with 22 bases remaining between them. The CDR3 bases are TGTGCCAGCAGCCCCCACCCTGGACGACGAGGGGCTGAAGCTTTCTTT. Its protein product is CASSPHPGRRGAEAFF.

This clonotype has just a few counts. The V and J genes are TRBV7-8 and TRBJ2-1; D is perhaps TRBD2 (6 bases). Germline CDR1 is SGHVS and CDR2 is FQNEAQ. This CDR3 has 20 amino acids. The V end lost 3 bases, the J end lost 1 base, and 25 bases lay between the germline ends. CDR3 in DNA: TGTGCCAGCAGCTTTAAGAGGACGAGTAGGAGGGTCAGGTCCTACAATGAGCAGTTCTTC. The encoded protein is CASSFKRTSRRVRSYNEQFF.

This clonotype has more than one count but fewer than ten. The rearrangement uses TRBV5-6 and TRBJ2-1; 10 bases map to TRBD1. The CDR3 spans 16 residues. After removal of 1 base from V and 2 bases from J, the junction contained 3 bases not matched to a gene. Germline V gene lookup returns CDR1 SGHDT and CDR2 YYEEEE. The CDR3 here is CASSLFGTGAYNEQFF. The CDR3 DNA reads as TGTGCCAGCAGCTTGTTTGGGACAGGGGCCTACAATGAGCAGTTCTTC.

This clonotype has only a few counts. The chain uses TRBV28 and TRBJ1-1; weak D call: TRBD1 (5 bases). The germline gives CDR1 MDHEN, CDR2 SYDVKM. Trimming pared 5 bases from V and 1 base from J, leaving 17 bases between. The CDR3 consists of 16 residues. The CDR3 nucleotides are TGTGCCAGCAGTCTCTCTACGGGGCGAGGGAACACTGAAGCTTTCTTT. Protein: CASSLSTGRGNTEAFF.